This T cell receptor beta chain was captured in a study of PD-L1 blockade in urothelial cancer. Study-wide background: Males with urothelial cancer arising in the bladder constituted most of the 29 patients. Researchers looked at the blood 3 weeks (second dose) and 6 weeks after treatment began.

The repertoire was sequenced with immunoSEQ multiplex PCR; TCRdb's copy has only in-frame clones and lacks some. The table records about 110,000 clones, 70% to 90% of them present only once. The germline gives CDR1 MNHNS, CDR2 SASEGT. V was clipped by 6 bases and J by 7 bases; unmatched bases: 7. The CDR3 sequence is 15 residues long. As for this clone: Its antigen is currently unknown.

Study-wide points: At 3 weeks on treatment, tumor-associated clones expanded more with durable benefit.

Here the sequenced sample was PBMCs, taken around atezolizumab (anti-PD-L1) treatment. This chain uses TRBV6-1 with TRBJ1-6; 9 positions match TRBD1. The receptor was derived from a man between 50 and 59 years old with urothelial cancer. CDR3 DNA: TGTGCCAGCAGGAGCGGGACAGGGCAAAATTCACCCCTCCACTTT. This codes for CASRSGTGQNSPLHF.